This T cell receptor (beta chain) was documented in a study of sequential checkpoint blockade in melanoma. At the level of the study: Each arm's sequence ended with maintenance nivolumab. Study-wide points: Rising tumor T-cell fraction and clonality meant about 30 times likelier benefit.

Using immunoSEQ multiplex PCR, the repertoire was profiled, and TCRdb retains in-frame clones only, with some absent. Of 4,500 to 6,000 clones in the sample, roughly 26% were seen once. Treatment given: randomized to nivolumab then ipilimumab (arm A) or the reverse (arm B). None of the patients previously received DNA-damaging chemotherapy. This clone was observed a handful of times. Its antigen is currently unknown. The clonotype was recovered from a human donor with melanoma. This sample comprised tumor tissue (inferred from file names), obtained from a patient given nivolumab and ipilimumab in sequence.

CDR3 sequence: CASTKLPRGGDGYTF. The CDR3 DNA follows: TGTGCCAGCACCAAACTCCCGCGCGGGGGGGATGGCTACACCTTC. This chain uses TRBV6-8 with TRBJ1-2; TRBD1 is a possible D gene (5 bases). Germline CDR1 is MNHGY and CDR2 is SAAAGT. The CDR3 is made up of 15 amino acids. Trimming shortened V by 7 bases and J by 6 bases, and 21 bases separated the two germline ends.